Included here is one T cell receptor (beta chain) sequence, with context. An end of the junction differs from the germline gene, which may be a read error. The data were obtained in a study of cytomegalovirus exposure and HLA in healthy donors. The CDR3 extends over 13 amino acids. CDR1 is SEHNR, CDR2 FQNEAQ, per germline (reference sequence). PCR amplification relied on 60 Vbeta primers (plus 13 Jbeta primers). Sequencing used immunoSEQ multiplex PCR; TCRdb keeps in-frame clones, though not all of them. This table has approximately 190,000 clones, approximately 85% appearing once. Specimen: PBMCs. This rearrangement joins TRBV7-9 to TRBJ1-2; D unresolved. The receptor was derived from a woman aged 50 to 60 in good health and CMV-seropositive. CDR3 sequence (DNA): TGTTCCAGCAGCTTAGGAGCGGTCTATGGCTACACCTTC. Residues: CSSSLGAVYGYTF.